The 2 T cell receptor beta chains presented below share a single source sample, sequenced in a study of CXCR3-negative and CXCR3-positive naive CD8 T cells. Carrying UMI labels, the TRB cDNA libraries were prepared through 5' RACE. TCRdb reprocessed the 5' RACE reads, keeping one entry per CDR3 protein, no DNA. This sample's table reports approximately 56,000 distinct CDR3 sequences. The sequenced sample consisted of memory CD8+ T cells from blood. These TCRs come from a human donor in good health. Some clones in this sample may be carry-over from other donors' samples.

V is TRBV6-6 and J is TRBJ2-5; no DNA is available, so the TRBD1 call from TCRdb remains unchecked. The germline V gene encodes CDR1 MNHNY and CDR2 SVGAGI (reference sequence). This CDR3 has 11 residues. This chain's CDR3 is CASSTGGTQYF.

This chain joins TRBV4-3 and TRBJ2-7; TCRdb indicates TRBD1, and absent DNA this call remains unverified. Germline CDR1 and CDR2: LGHNA and YSLEER. The CDR3 spans 15 residues. The chain's CDR3 is CASSQAGTGWSEQYF.